This is a list of T cell receptor beta chains from one sample in a study of T cells in Graves' hyperthyroidism and ophthalmopathy. TCRdb re-called the multiplex PCR reads with MiXCR, one entry per CDR3 protein. The table shows a few hundred thousand distinct CDR3 sequences, with 17% occurring only once. Sample: blood. The receptors were gathered from a woman between 18 and 29 years old with Graves' ophthalmopathy. CDR3s include the opening cysteine and the closing phenylalanine or tryptophan. The D gene is left open where the match is weak. Clone size, where shown, is once, few, many, or a class for clones that have expanded.

D: .; size: many; V: TRBV6-1; J: TRBJ1-2; DNA: TGTGCCAGCAGTATCGTGGACAGAAACTATGGCTACACCTTC; CDR3: CASSIVDRNYGYTF
D: TRBD1; size: few; V: TRBV19; J: TRBJ2-7; DNA: TGTGCCAGTAGTATAGCCGGCAGGGGGAAGACCTACGAGCAGTACTTC; CDR3: CASSIAGRGKTYEQYF
D: TRBD2; size: .; V: TRBV6-1; J: TRBJ2-3; DNA: TGTGCCAGCAGTGAAGCGCGGGGGGCTAGCACAGATACGCAGTATTTT; CDR3: CASSEARGASTDTQYF
D: .; size: many; V: TRBV30; J: TRBJ2-4; DNA: TGTGCCTGGAGTGTCGGGGGAGCCAAAAACATTCAGTACTTC; CDR3: CAWSVGGAKNIQYF
D: TRBD2; size: many; V: TRBV11-2; J: TRBJ2-1; DNA: TGTGCCAGCAGCTTATCGCTCGCCCTCTCTAGCGGAGGTTACAATGAGCAGTTCTTC; CDR3: CASSLSLALSSGGYNEQFF
D: .; size: .; V: TRBV5-4; J: TRBJ1-2; DNA: TGTGCCAGCAGCTCCGAACTGACAGGCACGCGGCAGGATGGCTACACCTTC; CDR3: CASSSELTGTRQDGYTF
D: .; size: .; V: TRBV20-1; J: TRBJ1-5; DNA: TGCAGTGCACCGGGACTGGGGGGGGGAATGAACAATCAGCCCCAGCATTTT; CDR3: CSAPGLGGGMNNQPQHF
D: TRBD1; size: .; V: TRBV9; J: TRBJ1-3; DNA: TGTGCCAGCAGCGCAGCAGGGACAGGGGGGGGAAACACCATATATTTT; CDR3: CASSAAGTGGGNTIYF
D: TRBD1; size: few; V: TRBV18; J: TRBJ2-7; DNA: TGTGCCACCTCCGGGGGACAGGGGACATCCTACGAGCAGTACTTC; CDR3: CATSGGQGTSYEQYF
D: .; size: many; V: TRBV7-2; J: TRBJ2-7; DNA: TGTGCCAGCAGCTTCGGACGGAACAGGGCCTACGAGCAGTACTTC; CDR3: CASSFGRNRAYEQYF
D: TRBD1; size: .; V: TRBV4-3; J: TRBJ1-4; DNA: TGCGCCAGCAGCCAAGCCGGGACAGCTAATGAAAAACTGTTTTTT; CDR3: CASSQAGTANEKLFF